This is a list of T cell receptor beta chains from one sample in a study of T-cell reconstitution after alpha-beta-depleted transplantation in children. TCRdb re-derived calls from the PCR reads in MiXCR, one entry per CDR3 protein. The sample has some 300,000 distinct CDR3 sequences; just over 7.5% are singletons. The material sequenced was peripheral blood, taken 360 days after TCRalphabeta/CD19-depleted stem cell transplant. These TCRs come from a female patient aged 2 to 10 who had a stem cell transplant for Fanconi anemia, so the T cells may come from the graft donor. Both conserved end residues are part of each CDR3. Size is omitted from some rows. Given values are once, few, many or a class for expanded clones.

TRBJ1-2 few TRBV27 CASSLSWRASMLYGYTF
TRBJ2-3 many TRBV29-1 CSVAPGTSGVIDTQYF
TRBJ1-1 many TRBV27 CASSLLPLQMKTEAFF
TRBJ1-1 many TRBV7-2 CASSFTTGGEAFF
TRBJ2-2 NA TRBV4-3 CASSQEPVATGELFF
TRBJ2-2 many TRBV5-1 CASSRGQGRDGELFF
TRBJ1-4 NA TRBV28 CASSLGQSGEKLFF
TRBJ2-1 few TRBV20-1 CSARLVTGLALKF
TRBJ2-3 few TRBV12-3/TRBV12-4 CASSLALSGGATDTQYF
TRBJ1-1 NA TRBV19 CASSMAGRFMNTEAFF
TRBJ2-5 many TRBV5-1 CASSLDRGETQYF
TRBJ2-1 NA TRBV20-1 CSARDWSREQFF
TRBJ2-5 many TRBV25-1 CASSIQGQETQYF
TRBJ2-1 few TRBV6-4 CASDLGLAGSSYNEQFF